This TCR beta chain emerged from a study of beta chain features in type 1 diabetes. Each of the CD4+ naive, central memory, regulatory and stem cell-like memory populations was sorted via CD45RO/CCR7/CD25/CD127/CD95/CD27. With V trimmed by 4 bases and J by 2 bases, 3 bases remained unmatched. Looked up from germline, CDR1 is SGHTA and CDR2 is FQGTGA. The CDR3 is 15 residues long. The entirety of the isolated RNA underwent reverse transcription, so expressed TCRB transcripts were sequenced. The method was immunoSEQ multiplex PCR; TCRdb's version includes in-frame clones alone and lacks a portion of them. The sample holds 900,000 or so clones, roughly a sixth seen once. In regard to this clone: The same CDR3 can be traced to other DNA sequences in this sample.

The material sequenced was naive CD4+ T cells from blood. The chain uses TRBV7-3 and TRBJ2-1; 9 bases align to TRBD2. The receptor was derived from a young woman in good health. In DNA form, the CDR3 reads TGTGCCAGCAGCTCGACTAGCGGTCCCTACAATGAGCAGTTCTTC. It codes for CASSSTSGPYNEQFF. The complete variable domain, with remaining parts taken from reference TRBV7-3 and TRBJ2-1, reads GAGVSQTPSNKVTEKGKYVELRCDPISGHTALYWYRQSLGQGPEFLIYFQGTGAADDSGLPNDRFFAVRPEGSVSTLKIQRTERGDSAVYLCASSSTSGPYNEQFFGPGTRLTVL.